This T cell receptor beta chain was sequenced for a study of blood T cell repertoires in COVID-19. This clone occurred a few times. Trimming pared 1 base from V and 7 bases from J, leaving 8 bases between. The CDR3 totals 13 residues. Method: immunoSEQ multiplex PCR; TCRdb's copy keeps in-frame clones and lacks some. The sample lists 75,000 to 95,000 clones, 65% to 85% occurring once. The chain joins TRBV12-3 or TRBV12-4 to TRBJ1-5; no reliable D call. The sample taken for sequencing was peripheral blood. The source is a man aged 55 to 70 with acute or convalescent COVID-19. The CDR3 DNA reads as TGTGCCAGCAGTTTAGGGGAGGGACAGCCCCAGCATTTT. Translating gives CASSLGEGQPQHF.